The 27 T cell receptor beta chains below were found in one sample sequenced in a study of blood T cell repertoires in COVID-19. This table comes from immunoSEQ multiplex PCR, and its TCRdb copy is limited to in-frame clones, with some not included. This sample has just under 150,000 clones; approximately 89% occur once, and the top ten carry under 2%. The material sequenced was peripheral blood. The receptors originated from a human donor in a cohort sampled during active COVID-19.

The rearrangement links TRBV18 to TRBJ1-4, with 9 bases aligning to TRBD1. This CDR3 contains 14 residues. CDR1 and CDR2 (germline): KGHSH, LQKENI. The ends lost 5 bases at V and 6 bases at J; junction bases unmatched: 4. The CDR3 sequence: CASSTRTGDEKLFF. CDR3 DNA: TGTGCCAGCTCAACTCGGACAGGGGATGAAAAACTGTTTTTT.

The chain links TRBV5-8 to TRBJ1-6; D ambiguous. The CDR3 runs 15 residues. The V and J ends lost 1 base and 9 bases respectively, with 14 bases between them. CDR1 and CDR2 from the germline V gene are SGHTS and YDEGEE. The CDR3 protein is CASSLSYDFRSPLHF. The CDR3 DNA reads as TGTGCCAGCAGCTTGTCCTATGATTTTCGTTCACCCCTCCACTTT.

This clone was counted once. The rearrangement links TRBV6-5 to TRBJ1-5; no clear D gene. This CDR3 has 13 amino acids. The germline CDR1 and CDR2 sequences are MNHEY and SVGAGI. V was clipped by 0 bases and J by 15 bases, with 15 bases between them. CDR3 sequence (DNA): TGTGCCAGCAGTTACTCGATATTGGGCAGTAGGCATTTT. As protein: CASSYSILGSRHF.

The V call is TRBV15, the J call TRBJ1-1; D perhaps matches TRBD1 (6 bases). V lost 6 bases and J lost 0, with 11 bases in between. The CDR3 runs 14 residues. The V gene's germline CDR1 is LNHNV and CDR2 YYDKDF (reference sequence). The CDR3 coding sequence is TGTGCCACCAGTGCTGGGACAATGAACACTGAAGCTTTCTTT. This gives the protein CATSAGTMNTEAFF.

V and J are TRBV3-1 (or the pseudogene TRBV3-2) and TRBJ2-7; possibly TRBD1 for D (6 bases). Germline CDR1 is LGHDT and CDR2 is YNNKEL (reference sequence). The CDR3 sequence is 14 residues long. V was clipped by 1 base and J by 6 bases, with 13 bases between them. In DNA, the CDR3 is TGTGCCAGCAGCCAAGCCCCAACAGGGAGCGAGCAGTACTTC. This sequence encodes CASSQAPTGSEQYF.

This clone has more than one count but fewer than ten. Other nucleotide sequences from this sample produce the same CDR3. The chain recombines TRBV6-5 with TRBJ1-5; 7 bases align to TRBD1. The CDR3 totals 14 residues. V trimming: 4 bases; J trimming: 4 bases; junction bases outside the gene matches: 4. Looked up from germline, CDR1 is MNHEY and CDR2 is SVGAGI. The DNA of the CDR3 is TGTGCCAGCAGTTCCGACAGGGATAATCAGCCCCAGCATTTT. Its protein product is CASSSDRDNQPQHF.

In its sample, this clone was seen once. One junction end disagrees with the germline gene, perhaps due to a read error. For the CDR3, the DNA is TGTGCCAGCAGCGTAGCGGGGGGAGCAGGCTCACCCCTCCACTTT. It codes for CASSVAGGAGSPLHF. This sequence joins TRBV7-9 and TRBJ1-6, with D possibly being TRBD1 (5 bases). Per the germline V gene, CDR1 is SEHNR and CDR2 is FQNEAQ (reference sequence). This CDR3 contains 15 residues.

This clone has just one count. V is TRBV4-1 and J is TRBJ1-6, with D possibly being TRBD1 (6 bases). V gave up 0 bases and J gave up 4 bases, with 10 bases separating them. Germline V gene lookup returns CDR1 MGHRA and CDR2 YSYEKL. This CDR3 comprises 16 residues. CDR3 bases: TGCGCCAGCAGCCAAGAGGGACAACGGTATAATTCACCCCTCCACTTT. Translated: CASSQEGQRYNSPLHF.

A few counts support this clone. This chain links TRBV2 with TRBJ1-1; D is unresolved. This CDR3 is built from 13 residues. With 4 bases removed from V and 7 bases from J, the gap between germline ends came to 13 bases. Germline V CDR1 and CDR2: SNHLY, FYNNEI. DNA of the CDR3: TGTGCCAGCAGTGTGGGCATCCTTAGTGAAGCTTTCTTT. Translating gives CASSVGILSEAFF.

J is TRBJ1-5 and V is TRBV21-1; the table calls TRBD1, which could not be checked here. TRBV21-1 is designated a pseudogene. The CDR3 is 18 amino acids. The chain's CDR3 is CASSNKTRKGPNNQPQHF. The CDR3 nucleotides read TGTGCCAGCAGCAATAAGACCCGGAAGGGGCCAAACAATCAGCCCCAGCATTTT.

This rearrangement joins TRBV6-1 to TRBJ1-2; TRBD1 aligns across 7 bases. The trim removed 3 bases at V and 7 bases at J, leaving 14 bases unmatched. The CDR3 has 16 residues. Germline V gene data show CDR1 as MNHNS and CDR2 as SASEGT. The CDR3 sequence: CASSDRKDRARGGYTF. The CDR3 DNA reads as TGTGCCAGCAGTGATAGGAAAGACAGGGCCCGGGGTGGCTACACCTTC.

A single count supports this clone. The chain carries TRBV19 and TRBJ1-1; 8 bases fit TRBD1. The germline V gene has CDR1 LNHDA and CDR2 SQIVND (reference sequence). V lost 4 bases, J lost 7 bases, and 5 bases stayed unmatched. This CDR3 comprises 13 residues. The CDR3 DNA reads TGTGCCAGTAGTACCAGACAGGGGTTTGAAGCTTTCTTT. This translates into CASSTRQGFEAFF.

This sequence joins TRBV7-9 and TRBJ2-3; TRBD2 agrees at 9 bases. Germline assignment: CDR1 SEHNR and CDR2 FQNEAQ (reference sequence). This CDR3 contains 15 residues. Germline trimming cut 4 bases from V and 4 bases from J; bases unmatched to any gene: 6. CDR3 in amino acids: CASSSIAGASDTQYF. The CDR3 DNA reads as TGTGCCAGCAGCTCCATAGCGGGGGCCTCAGATACGCAGTATTTT.

V gene TRBV5-1 combines with J gene TRBJ2-7; 12 positions match TRBD2. Germline CDR1 SGHRS, CDR2 YFSETQ. The CDR3 has 16 residues. Losses at the gene ends were 4 bases for V and 7 bases for J; bases not matched to a gene: 12. CDR3 loop: CASSRLTSGGHREQYF. The CDR3 DNA is TGCGCCAGCAGCCGCCTCACTAGCGGGGGGCATCGTGAGCAGTACTTC. The full variable domain, rest sourced from reference TRBV5-1 and TRBJ2-7, is KAGVTQTPRYLIKTRGQQVTLSCSPISGHRSVSWYQQTPGQGLQFLFEYFSETQRNKGNFPGRFSGRQFSNSRSEMNVSTLELGDSALYLCASSRLTSGGHREQYFGPGTRLTVT.

The chain is built from TRBV11-2 and TRBJ2-1, with a possible D match to TRBD1 (6 bases). The CDR3 spans 14 residues. Trimming took off 5 bases at V and 5 bases at J, with 13 bases between the two ends. Germline loops: CDR1 SGHAT, CDR2 FQNNGV. The CDR3 reads CASSQTTGNNEQFF. DNA for the CDR3: TGTGCCAGCAGCCAAACTACAGGGAACAATGAGCAGTTCTTC.

The rearrangement links TRBV27 to TRBJ1-4; TRBD1 is a possible D gene (6 bases). Germline loops: CDR1 MNHEY, CDR2 SMNVEV (reference sequence). The V end lost 2 bases, the J end lost 8 bases, and 12 bases lay between the germline ends. The CDR3 runs to 14 residues. The CDR3 bases are TGTGCCAGCAGTTTAGTCAGGGGTCAGGAAAAACTGTTTTTT. Translating it yields CASSLVRGQEKLFF.

The CDR3 coding sequence is TGCAGCGTTGTAACAGGGGGAGGTAACTATGGCTACACCTTC. It encodes CSVVTGGGNYGYTF. This chain links TRBV29-1 with TRBJ1-2; TRBD1 agrees at 8 bases. Germline lookup yields CDR1 SQVTM and CDR2 ANQGSEA. This CDR3 region has 14 residues. Trimming cost V 4 bases and J 1 base; bases outside gene matches: 5.

The chain has TRBV12-2 and TRBJ2-5; the D call TRBD1 from the table was never checked on the DNA. TRBV12-2 is listed as a pseudogene. The CDR3 sequence is 15 residues long. The CDR3: CASRLGKGARETQYF. The DNA of the CDR3 is TGTGCAAGTCGCTTAGGGAAGGGGGCTAGGGAGACCCAGTACTTC.

This clone has only a few counts. The rearrangement joins TRBV4-2 to TRBJ2-7; 11 bases match TRBD2. The CDR3 contains 17 residues. Germline CDR1 and CDR2: LGHNA and YNFKEQ. Losses at the gene ends were 4 bases for V and 0 bases for J; bases not matched to a gene: 8. In DNA, the CDR3 is TGTGCCAGCAGCCCGCCGGGACTAGCGGACCTCTCCTACGAGCAGTACTTC. Protein sequence: CASSPPGLADLSYEQYF.

The V call is TRBV7-8, the J call TRBJ2-3, with D possibly being TRBD1 (6 bases). Germline V gene data show CDR1 as SGHVS and CDR2 as FQNEAQ. V gave up 1 base and J gave up 2 bases, with 16 bases separating them. The CDR3 totals 17 residues. Here the CDR3 DNA reads TGTGCCAGCAGCTTAGGCAGGGGTCAGACGCTCACAGATACGCAGTATTTT. Its protein product is CASSLGRGQTLTDTQYF. Filled out from reference TRBV7-8 and TRBJ2-3, the complete variable domain reads GAGVSQSPRYKVAKRGQDVALRCDPISGHVSLFWYQQALGQGPEFLTYFQNEAQLDKSGLPSDRFFAERPEGSVSTLKIQRTQQEDSAVYLCASSLGRGQTLTDTQYFGPGTRLTVL.

The chain joins TRBV19 to TRBJ2-6; possibly TRBD1 for D (5 bases). The CDR3 runs to 17 residues. Germline V gene sequence: CDR1 LNHDA, CDR2 SQIVND (reference sequence). V was cut by 3 bases and J by 0 bases, with 12 bases left in between. CDR3 in amino acids: CASSIPGQPSGANVLTF. CDR3 DNA: TGTGCCAGTAGTATTCCCGGACAACCCTCTGGGGCCAACGTCCTGACTTTC.

This clone was observed a few times. The chain has TRBV5-1 and TRBJ2-2; 9 nucleotides line up with TRBD1. With 0 bases clipped from V and 2 bases from J, the junction kept 2 bases outside the gene matches. The CDR3 length is 16 residues. Per the germline V gene, CDR1 is SGHRS and CDR2 is YFSETQ. The CDR3 region is CASSLEGQGNTGELFF. Written as DNA, the CDR3 is TGCGCCAGCAGCTTGGAGGGACAGGGAAACACCGGGGAGCTGTTTTTT.

The chain has TRBV9 and TRBJ2-5, with 8 bases that match TRBD1. V lost 4 bases to trimming and J lost 3 bases; unmatched junction nucleotides: 8. There are 15 residues in the CDR3. The germline gives CDR1 SGDLS, CDR2 YYNGEE. CDR3 in DNA: TGTGCCAGCAGCTTCCAGCCGACAGGGGAAGAGACCCAGTACTTC. This codes for CASSFQPTGEETQYF.

This clone was recorded only once. CDR3 bases: TGTGCCAGCAGCCCTAGGGGACAGGGGACTAACTATGGCTACACCTTC. It specifies CASSPRGQGTNYGYTF. The chain uses TRBV3-1 (or the pseudogene TRBV3-2) and TRBJ1-2; the match to TRBD1 covers 10 bases. Germline V lookup: CDR1 LGHDT, CDR2 YNNKEL (reference sequence). Losses at the gene ends were 4 bases for V and 0 bases for J; bases not matched to a gene: 5. The length of the CDR3 is 16 residues.

This chain connects TRBV2 to TRBJ2-2; 8 bases are a match to TRBD2. CDR1 and CDR2 (germline): SNHLY, FYNNEI. This CDR3 is 14 amino acids long. With V trimmed by 6 bases and J by 7 bases, 7 bases remained unmatched. In DNA form, the CDR3 reads TGTGCCAGCAGGGGGACTAGGGTTGACGGGGAGCTGTTTTTT. Translating gives CASRGTRVDGELFF.

V usage is TRBV5-1 and J usage is TRBJ2-1; D unclear. Germline lookup yields CDR1 SGHRS and CDR2 YFSETQ. The CDR3 extends over 15 amino acids. The V gene lost 0 bases and the J gene lost 3 bases, with 10 bases spanning the gap. The CDR3 region has the DNA TGCGCCAGCAGCTTGGGACTGCTCGACTACAATGAGCAGTTCTTC. This translates into CASSLGLLDYNEQFF.

The rearrangement links TRBV9 to TRBJ2-3; TRBD1 matches 7 bases. CDR1 and CDR2 (germline): SGDLS, YYNGEE. CDR3 length: 15 amino acids. V shed 4 bases and J 4 bases; nucleotides not matched to a gene: 9. The CDR3 DNA is TGTGCCAGCAGCCCGAGGACAGGTCTCGCAGATACGCAGTATTTT. It yields the protein CASSPRTGLADTQYF.